This T cell receptor (beta chain) was identified in a study of T cells after yellow fever vaccination. Study summary: Where fractions had low cell numbers, libraries were prepared from them with the SMART-Seq v4 Ultra Low Input RNA kit.

There are a few counts of this clonotype. The antigen remains unidentified. Production of TCR cDNA was by 5'RACE template switching, which also added a universal primer site and UMIs. TCRdb re-analysed the 5' RACE reads in MiXCR, keeping a single row per CDR3 protein. Here the sample spans 600,000 to 750,000 distinct CDR3 sequences, roughly an eighth being singletons. Points from the study as a whole: Abundant bulk-derived clonotypes could contaminate FACS-sorted repertoires. Few clonotypes appeared in both CD4 and CD8 compartments.

The CDR3 is made up of 15 amino acids. With 2 bases clipped from V and 8 bases from J, the junction kept 9 bases outside the gene matches. CDR1 is SGDLS, CDR2 YYNGEE, per germline. The chain is built from TRBV9 and TRBJ2-1; 8 bases line up with TRBD2. The sequence was collected from a man between 25 and 39 years old who received the YFV17D yellow fever vaccine. Sample: PBMCs, taken on the day of the yellow fever booster vaccination. The CDR3 bases are TGTGCCAGCAGCGTGAATCCCGGGAGGGGCGATGAGCAGTTCTTC. It is translated as CASSVNPGRGDEQFF.